This TCR beta chain was documented in a study of OX40 agonist ivuxolimab in advanced cancers. About the research overall: Ivuxolimab was delivered to patients intravenously every 2 weeks at doses spanning 0.01 to 10 mg/kg.

Profiling relied on immunoSEQ multiplex PCR, and the TCRdb table lists in-frame clones only, not all of them. The top ten clones hold over 3% of a sample with tens of thousands of clones, 89% of them seen once. Study-wide results and limits: Average numbers of expanded clones were greater in CD8+ T cells than in CD4+. Relatively little clonal expansion, among the lowest observed, appeared in partial responders at 0.1-3.0 mg/kg.

As concerns this clone: Its antigen remains unknown.

This CDR3 has 15 residues. The V end was cut by 1 base, the J end by 5 bases, with 15 bases between. In germline, CDR1 is LGHNA, CDR2 YNFKEQ. The genes are TRBV4-2 and TRBJ2-7; possibly TRBD2 for D (6 bases). Sequences were derived from CD4+ or CD8+ T cells sorted from blood, sampled in a trial of the OX40 agonist ivuxolimab. The receptor's source is an adult with an advanced solid tumor such as melanoma, head and neck, liver or kidney cancer. The CDR3 protein is CASSQGVPSADEQYF. Written as DNA, the CDR3 is TGTGCCAGCAGCCAAGGGGTCCCTAGCGCGGACGAGCAGTACTTC.